Listed below are T cell receptor beta chains from one sample, sequenced in a study of shared clonotypes between healthy human individuals. The data were produced by immunoSEQ multiplex PCR, yet TCRdb's version contains in-frame clones alone and is incomplete. In the table there are over a million clones, approximately 98.5% of which are singletons. Sequenced material: naive CD4+ T cells sorted from blood. The receptors originated from a man between 25 and 39 years old in good health. The CDR3 runs from the conserved cysteine through the conserved F or W. The order of the fields is D gene, clone size, CDR3 length, V gene, J gene, CDR3 protein, CDR3 DNA. The D gene is left open where the match is weak. Rows give clone size only sometimes, using once, few, many, or a class for an expanded clone.

.	.	14	TRBV5-4	TRBJ1-1	CASSLGSGNTEAFF	TGTGCCAGCAGCTTGGGGTCTGGGAACACTGAAGCTTTCTTT
.	.	14	TRBV7-9	TRBJ2-7	CASSLARYGDEQYF	TGTGCCAGCAGCTTAGCGCGTTATGGGGACGAGCAGTACTTC
.	.	13	TRBV5-1	TRBJ2-5	CASSSLPEETQYF	TGCGCCAGCAGCTCACTACCAGAAGAGACCCAGTACTTC
.	.	11	TRBV11-2	TRBJ2-2	CASRAGATLFF	TGTGCCAGCAGGGCCGGGGCCACGCTGTTTTTT
.	.	15	TRBV19	TRBJ2-1	CASRTLTGTTNEQFF	TGTGCCAGTAGAACCCTAACCGGGACGACCAATGAGCAGTTCTTC
.	.	15	TRBV5-1	TRBJ1-3	CASSRPEGSGNTIYF	TGCGCCAGCAGCCGCCCTGAAGGCTCTGGAAACACCATATATTTT
.	.	17	TRBV30	TRBJ2-3	CAWSVGGTPFSTDTQYF	TGTGCCTGGAGTGTCGGTGGTACCCCATTCAGCACAGATACGCAGTATTTT
.	.	11	TRBV30	TRBJ2-7	CAWSVWPEQYF	TGTGCCTGGAGTGTATGGCCCGAGCAGTACTTC
TRBD2	once	18	TRBV27	TRBJ2-3	CATKPLGGLAGLTDTQYF	TGTGCCACCAAACCCTTAGGGGGTCTAGCGGGACTCACAGATACGCAGTATTTT
TRBD1	.	17	TRBV7-9	TRBJ1-5	CASSLARGQGSNQPQHF	TGTGCCAGCAGCTTAGCTCGGGGACAGGGAAGCAATCAGCCCCAGCATTTT
.	.	12	TRBV14	TRBJ1-1	CASSRLNTEAFF	TGTGCCAGCAGCAGGTTGAACACTGAAGCTTTCTTT
.	.	14	TRBV19	TRBJ2-7	CASSISVVSYEQYF	TGTGCCAGTAGTATTTCGGTTGTATCCTACGAGCAGTACTTC
TRBD1	.	16	TRBV2	TRBJ1-5	CASSRQGRESNQPQHF	TGTGCCAGCAGTAGACAGGGAAGGGAGAGCAATCAGCCCCAGCATTTT
TRBD2	few	17	TRBV5-1	TRBJ2-3	CASSPRTSGVSTDTQYF	TGCGCCAGCAGCCCTCGGACTAGCGGGGTTAGCACAGATACGCAGTATTTT
.	.	12	TRBV5-1	TRBJ1-3	CASSLRGNTIYF	TGCGCCAGCAGCTTAAGAGGAAACACCATATATTTT
.	.	13	TRBV7-2	TRBJ1-2	CASSSIRVHGYTF	TGTGCCAGCAGCTCCATTAGGGTTCACGGCTACACCTTC
TRBD2	.	14	TRBV10-3	TRBJ2-1	CAINAGGFGNEQFF	TGTGCCATCAACGCGGGGGGATTTGGCAATGAGCAGTTCTTC
.	.	12	TRBV9	TRBJ2-3	CASSVGPDTQYF	TGTGCCAGCAGCGTAGGTCCAGATACGCAGTATTTT
.	.	16	TRBV9	TRBJ1-3	CASSVAAIVGGNTIYF	TGTGCCAGCAGCGTAGCGGCTATTGTAGGTGGAAACACCATATATTTT
.	.	11	TRBV7-6	TRBJ2-1	CASSLGSGQFF	TGTGCCAGCAGCTTAGGGTCTGGGCAGTTCTTC
.	.	14	TRBV4-1	TRBJ2-5	CASSLPQLQETQYF	TGCGCCAGCAGCCTTCCACAGCTACAAGAGACCCAGTACTTC
.	.	15	TRBV7-6	TRBJ2-3	CASSLGRGHVDTQYF	TGTGCCAGCAGCTTGGGCCGGGGGCATGTAGATACGCAGTATTTT
TRBD1	.	14	TRBV5-1	TRBJ2-7	CASSLGQGDYEQYF	TGCGCCAGCAGCTTAGGACAGGGTGACTACGAGCAGTACTTC
.	.	13	TRBV19	TRBJ1-2	CASSPEGIYGYTF	TGTGCCAGTAGTCCGGAGGGAATCTATGGCTACACCTTC
.	.	17	TRBV9	TRBJ2-2	CASTVRSGPSYTGELFF	TGTGCCAGCACCGTGAGGAGCGGGCCCTCTTACACCGGGGAGCTGTTTTTT
TRBD2	.	16	TRBV25-1	TRBJ2-7	CASSEYAGARTYEQYF	TGTGCCAGCAGTGAATACGCGGGAGCAAGGACCTACGAGCAGTACTTC
TRBD1	.	15	TRBV11-2	TRBJ2-7	CASSLGGQGRYEQYF	TGTGCCAGCAGCTTAGGGGGACAGGGGAGGTACGAGCAGTACTTC
.	.	16	TRBV5-1	TRBJ2-2	CASSQQTATNTGELFF	TGCGCCAGCAGCCAACAGACAGCAACGAACACCGGGGAGCTGTTTTTT
.	.	14	TRBV18	TRBJ2-6	CASSQGSGANVLTF	TGTGCCAGCTCACAAGGCTCTGGGGCCAACGTCCTGACTTTC
TRBD1	.	13	TRBV9	TRBJ2-7	CASSVSQGTEQYF	TGTGCCAGCAGCGTATCACAGGGGACCGAGCAGTACTTC
.	.	14	TRBV18	TRBJ2-1	CASSPRALMNEQFF	TGTGCCAGCTCACCCCGTGCCCTTATGAATGAGCAGTTCTTC
.	.	13	TRBV29-1	TRBJ2-2	CSGRRGDTGELFF	TGCAGCGGGAGGAGGGGGGACACCGGGGAGCTGTTTTTT
.	.	14	TRBV5-4	TRBJ2-5	CASSESGTQETQYF	TGTGCCAGCAGCGAATCCGGGACTCAAGAGACCCAGTACTTC
TRBD2	.	17	TRBV15	TRBJ2-1	CATSRDPGTSGLGEQFF	TGTGCCACCAGCAGAGACCCCGGGACTAGCGGACTAGGCGAGCAGTTCTTC
.	.	16	TRBV18	TRBJ2-3	CASSPFTGSLTDTQYF	TGTGCCAGCTCACCATTCACAGGGAGTCTCACAGATACGCAGTATTTT
.	.	14	TRBV28	TRBJ2-2	CASRPGQRVEGLFF	TGTGCCAGCAGACCGGGACAGCGGGTGGAGGGGCTGTTTTTT
.	.	14	TRBV5-1	TRBJ2-5	CASSLAGSIETQYF	TGCGCCAGCAGCTTGGCGGGAAGTATAGAGACCCAGTACTTC
.	.	15	TRBV7-6	TRBJ2-3	CASSTLAENTDTQYF	TGTGCCAGCAGCACCCTGGCGGAGAACACAGATACGCAGTATTTT
TRBD2	.	15	TRBV19	TRBJ2-7	CASRTGTSGTYEQYF	TGTGCCAGTAGAACCGGGACTAGCGGAACCTACGAGCAGTACTTC
TRBD1	.	17	TRBV9	TRBJ2-3	CASSVVGQKTGTDTQYF	TGTGCCAGCAGCGTAGTGGGACAGAAGACGGGCACAGATACGCAGTATTTT
.	once	13	TRBV6-4	TRBJ1-1	CASSTKLNTEAFF	TGTGCCAGCAGTACCAAATTGAACACTGAAGCTTTCTTT
.	.	15	TRBV7-9	TRBJ1-1	CASPAGGEGGTEAFF	TGTGCCAGCCCCGCCGGGGGGGAAGGAGGAACTGAAGCTTTCTTT
TRBD2	.	17	TRBV27	TRBJ2-7	CASRPWGPGLAGYEQYF	TGTGCCAGCAGACCCTGGGGGCCGGGACTAGCGGGATATGAGCAGTACTTC
TRBD2	.	15	TRBV14	TRBJ2-1	CASSQASGRPNEQFF	TGTGCCAGCAGCCAGGCTAGCGGGAGGCCCAATGAGCAGTTCTTC
TRBD2	.	17	TRBV19	TRBJ2-2	CASSMTSGRALGGELFF	TGTGCCAGTAGTATGACTAGCGGGAGGGCCCTCGGCGGGGAGCTGTTTTTT
.	.	16	TRBV5-1	TRBJ2-3	CASRGSGGASIDTQYF	TGCGCCAGCAGGGGCTCGGGGGGCGCGTCGATAGATACGCAGTATTTT
.	.	12	TRBV6-4	TRBJ2-1	CASSGTRNEQFF	TGTGCCAGCAGTGGGACAAGGAATGAGCAGTTCTTC
TRBD2	.	18	TRBV2	TRBJ2-1	CASTHPGGLAGDQYEQFF	TGTGCCAGCACCCACCCAGGGGGACTAGCGGGAGATCAGTACGAGCAGTTCTTC
.	once	11	TRBV15	TRBJ2-3	CATSLEDTQYF	TGTGCCACCAGCTTAGAGGATACGCAGTATTTT
TRBD2	.	15	TRBV5-1	TRBJ2-1	CASSPGLAGSNEQFF	TGCGCCAGCAGCCCGGGACTAGCGGGCTCCAATGAGCAGTTCTTC